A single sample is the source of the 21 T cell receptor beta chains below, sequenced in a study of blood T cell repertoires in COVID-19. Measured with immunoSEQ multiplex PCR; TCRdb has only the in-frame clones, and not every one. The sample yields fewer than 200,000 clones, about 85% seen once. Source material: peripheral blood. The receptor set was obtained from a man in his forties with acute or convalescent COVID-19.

CDR3 sequence: CASSGPTREQYF. DNA of the CDR3: TGTGCCAGCAGTGGCCCAACGAGGGAGCAGTACTTC. This chain links TRBV2 with TRBJ2-7; D not certain. The CDR3 covers 12 residues. Germline CDR1 reads SNHLY; CDR2 reads FYNNEI. V was shortened by 4 bases and J by 7 bases, with 11 bases between the two germline ends.

CDR3 sequence (DNA): TGTGCCAGCAGCTCCGATGCCGGGGGCTCCTACGAGCAGTACTTC. Amino acids: CASSSDAGGSYEQYF. The V call is TRBV5-4, the J call TRBJ2-7; possibly TRBD2 for D (6 bases). V lost 3 bases and J 0 bases, leaving 13 bases between the germline ends. CDR1 and CDR2 (germline): SGHNT, YYREEE (reference sequence). The CDR3 runs to 15 residues.

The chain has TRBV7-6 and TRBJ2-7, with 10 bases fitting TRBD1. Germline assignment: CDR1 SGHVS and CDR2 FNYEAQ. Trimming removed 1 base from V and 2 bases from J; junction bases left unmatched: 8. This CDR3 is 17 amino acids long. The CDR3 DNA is TGTGCCAGCAGCTTAGGTATAGGGACAGGGGTCGCCTACGAGCAGTACTTC. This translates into CASSLGIGTGVAYEQYF.

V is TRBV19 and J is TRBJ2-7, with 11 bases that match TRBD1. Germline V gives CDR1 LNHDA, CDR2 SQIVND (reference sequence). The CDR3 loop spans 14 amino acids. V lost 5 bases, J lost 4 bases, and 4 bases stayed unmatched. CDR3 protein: CASSPGTGGYEQYF. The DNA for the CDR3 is TGTGCCAGTAGTCCAGGGACAGGGGGGTACGAGCAGTACTTC. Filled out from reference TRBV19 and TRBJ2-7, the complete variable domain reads DGGITQSPKYLFRKEGQNVTLSCEQNLNHDAMYWYRQDPGQGLRLIYYSQIVNDFQKGDIAEGYSVSREKKESFPLTVTSAQKNPTAFYLCASSPGTGGYEQYFGPGTRLTVT.

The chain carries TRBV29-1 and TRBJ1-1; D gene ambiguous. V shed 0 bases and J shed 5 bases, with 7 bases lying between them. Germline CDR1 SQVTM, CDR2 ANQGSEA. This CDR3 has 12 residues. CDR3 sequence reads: CSVEEGVTEAFF. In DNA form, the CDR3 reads TGCAGCGTTGAAGAGGGAGTGACTGAAGCTTTCTTT.

Here the CDR3 reads CASRGSMNTEAFF. CDR3 DNA sequence: TGTGCCAGCAGGGGTAGCATGAACACTGAAGCTTTCTTT. This rearrangement joins TRBV11-2 to TRBJ1-1; D gene ambiguous. In germline, CDR1 is SGHAT, CDR2 FQNNGV. The CDR3 extends over 13 amino acids. Between the trimmed V and J ends, which lost 6 bases and 0 bases, there was a span of 8 bases. The whole variable domain, filled in from reference TRBV11-2 and TRBJ1-1, reads EAGVAQSPRYKIIEKRQSVAFWCNPISGHATLYWYQQILGQGPKLLIQFQNNGVVDDSQLPKDRFSAERLKGVDSTLKIQPAKLEDSAVYLCASRGSMNTEAFFGQGTRLTVV.

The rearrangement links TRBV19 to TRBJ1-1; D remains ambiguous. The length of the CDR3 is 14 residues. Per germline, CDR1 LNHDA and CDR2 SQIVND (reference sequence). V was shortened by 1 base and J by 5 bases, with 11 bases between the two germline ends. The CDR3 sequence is CASSIGPGSTEAFF. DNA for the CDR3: TGTGCCAGTAGTATAGGTCCGGGTAGTACTGAAGCTTTCTTT.

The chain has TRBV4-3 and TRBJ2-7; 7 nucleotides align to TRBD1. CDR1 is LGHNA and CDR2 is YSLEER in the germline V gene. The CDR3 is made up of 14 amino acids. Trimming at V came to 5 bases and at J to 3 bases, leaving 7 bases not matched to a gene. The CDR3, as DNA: TGCGCCAGCAGCGAGGAGACAGGGAACTACGAGCAGTACTTC. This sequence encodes CASSEETGNYEQYF.

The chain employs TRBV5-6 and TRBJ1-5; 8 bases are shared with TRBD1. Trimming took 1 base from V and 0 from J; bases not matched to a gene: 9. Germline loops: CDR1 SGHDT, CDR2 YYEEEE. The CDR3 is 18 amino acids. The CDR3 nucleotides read TGTGCCAGCAGCTTGTTGGGGGGGACAGGCTATAGCAATCAGCCCCAGCATTTT. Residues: CASSLLGGTGYSNQPQHF.

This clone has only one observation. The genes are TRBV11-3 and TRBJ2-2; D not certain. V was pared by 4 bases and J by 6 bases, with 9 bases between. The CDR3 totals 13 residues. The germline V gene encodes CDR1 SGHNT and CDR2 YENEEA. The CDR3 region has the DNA TGTGCCAGCAGCTCCCCAAAATCCGGGGAGCTGTTTTTT. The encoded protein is CASSSPKSGELFF.

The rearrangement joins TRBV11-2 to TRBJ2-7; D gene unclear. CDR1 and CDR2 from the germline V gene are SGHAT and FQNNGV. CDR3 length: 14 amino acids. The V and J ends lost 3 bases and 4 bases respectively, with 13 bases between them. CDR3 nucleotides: TGTGCCAGCAGCTTCATAAAACAGCCGTACGAGCAGTACTTC. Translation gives CASSFIKQPYEQYF.

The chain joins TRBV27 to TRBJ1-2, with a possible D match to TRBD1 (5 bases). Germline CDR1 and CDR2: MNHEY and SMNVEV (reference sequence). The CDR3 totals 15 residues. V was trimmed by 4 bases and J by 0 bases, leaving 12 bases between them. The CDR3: CASSSGYPTNYGYTF. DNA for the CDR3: TGTGCCAGCAGTTCAGGGTACCCTACTAACTATGGCTACACCTTC.

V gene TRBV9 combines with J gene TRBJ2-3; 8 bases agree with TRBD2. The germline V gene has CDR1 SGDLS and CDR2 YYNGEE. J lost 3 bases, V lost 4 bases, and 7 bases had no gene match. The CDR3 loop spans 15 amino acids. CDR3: CASSPGGAGTDTQYF. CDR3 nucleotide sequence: TGTGCCAGCAGCCCGGGGGGGGCTGGGACAGATACGCAGTATTTT. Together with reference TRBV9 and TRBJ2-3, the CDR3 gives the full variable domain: DSGVTQTPKHLITATGQRVTLRCSPRSGDLSVYWYQQSLDQGLQFLIQYYNGEERAKGNILERFSAQQFPDLHSELNLSSLELGDSALYFCASSPGGAGTDTQYFGPGTRLTVL.

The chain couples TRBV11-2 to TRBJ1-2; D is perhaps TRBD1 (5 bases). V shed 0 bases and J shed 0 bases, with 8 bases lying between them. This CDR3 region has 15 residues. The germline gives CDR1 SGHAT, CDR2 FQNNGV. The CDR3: CASSLEGAPNYGYTF. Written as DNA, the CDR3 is TGTGCCAGCAGCTTAGAAGGGGCGCCTAACTATGGCTACACCTTC.

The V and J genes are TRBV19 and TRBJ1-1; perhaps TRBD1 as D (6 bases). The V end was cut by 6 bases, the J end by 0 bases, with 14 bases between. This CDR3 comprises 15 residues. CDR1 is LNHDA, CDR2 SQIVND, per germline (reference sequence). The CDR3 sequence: CASSRTGNMNTEAFF. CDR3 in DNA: TGTGCCAGTAGCCGAACAGGGAATATGAACACTGAAGCTTTCTTT.

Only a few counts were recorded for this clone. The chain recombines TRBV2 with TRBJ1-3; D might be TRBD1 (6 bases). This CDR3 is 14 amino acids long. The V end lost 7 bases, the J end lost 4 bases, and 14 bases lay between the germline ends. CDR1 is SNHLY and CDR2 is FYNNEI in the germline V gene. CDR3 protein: CASTIDRSGNTIYF. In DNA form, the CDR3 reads TGTGCCAGCACCATAGACAGGTCCGGAAACACCATATATTTT.

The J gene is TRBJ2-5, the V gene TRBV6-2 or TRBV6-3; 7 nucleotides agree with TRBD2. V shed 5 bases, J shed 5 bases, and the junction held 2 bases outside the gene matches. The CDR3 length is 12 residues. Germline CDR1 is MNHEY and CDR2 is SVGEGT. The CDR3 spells CASSTGGETQYF. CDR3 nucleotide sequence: TGTGCCAGCAGTACCGGGGGGGAGACCCAGTACTTC.

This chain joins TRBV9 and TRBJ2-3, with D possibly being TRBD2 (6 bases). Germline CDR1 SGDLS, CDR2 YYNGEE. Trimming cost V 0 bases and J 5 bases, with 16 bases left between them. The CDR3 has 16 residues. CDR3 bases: TGTGCCAGCAGCGTAGTTGGGGGGTTAGGTGGAGATACGCAGTATTTT. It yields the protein CASSVVGGLGGDTQYF.

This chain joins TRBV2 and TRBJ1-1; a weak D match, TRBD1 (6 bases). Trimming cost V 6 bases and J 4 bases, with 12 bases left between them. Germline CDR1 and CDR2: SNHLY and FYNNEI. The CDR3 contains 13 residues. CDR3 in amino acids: CASRGAWGTEAFF. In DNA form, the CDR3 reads TGTGCCAGCAGGGGGGCTTGGGGCACTGAAGCTTTCTTT.

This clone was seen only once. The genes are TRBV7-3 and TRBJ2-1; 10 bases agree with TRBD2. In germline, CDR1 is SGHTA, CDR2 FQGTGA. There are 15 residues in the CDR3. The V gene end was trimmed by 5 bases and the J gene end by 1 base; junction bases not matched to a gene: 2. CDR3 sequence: CASSSGGASYNEQFF. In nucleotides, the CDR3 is TGTGCCAGCAGCAGCGGGGGGGCATCCTACAATGAGCAGTTCTTC.

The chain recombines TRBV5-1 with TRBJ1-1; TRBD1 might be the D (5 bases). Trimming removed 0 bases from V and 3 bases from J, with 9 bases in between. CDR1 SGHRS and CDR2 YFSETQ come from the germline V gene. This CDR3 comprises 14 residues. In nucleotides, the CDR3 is TGCGCCAGCAGCTTGGGACAGCTCTACACTGAAGCTTTCTTT. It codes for CASSLGQLYTEAFF.